This T cell receptor beta chain was profiled in a study of T cell responses to AZD1222 COVID-19 vaccine. Sequenced by immunoSEQ multiplex PCR; TCRdb stores in-frame clones only, minus some. Here the sample spans around 70,000 clones, roughly 87% being singletons. Comment on this clone: As yet, its antigen is unknown.

Regarding the study as a whole: Every sample of the repertoires postdated the peak T cell response. Clonal diversity was possibly underestimated, and the donors were mostly white British, with more females.

The starting material was peripheral blood, obtained 28 days after the second AZD1222 dose. The TCR originated in an adult who received the AZD1222 COVID-19 vaccine.

The CDR3 DNA reads TGTGCCAGCAGCTTGGCGCCTTGGGAGCTAAATGAGCAGTTCTTC. Protein: CASSLAPWELNEQFF. The V and J genes are TRBV5-4 and TRBJ2-1; weak D call: TRBD2 (5 bases). Germline lookup yields CDR1 SGHNT and CDR2 YYREEE (reference sequence). V dropped 0 bases and J dropped 7 bases, with 14 bases sitting between them. The CDR3 runs to 15 residues.